Presented here are 27 T cell receptor beta chains from one specimen sequenced in a study of cytomegalovirus exposure and HLA in healthy donors. Both 60 Vbeta primers and 13 Jbeta primers went into the PCR. TCRdb's table, derived via immunoSEQ multiplex PCR, lists solely in-frame clones and lacks some. The sample has approximately 54,000 clones, and its top ten clones hold 6.5% to 8.5%. Sequencing was performed on PBMCs. The receptors originated from a woman in her thirties or forties in good health and CMV-seronegative.

The rearrangement joins TRBV30 to TRBJ2-7, with a possible D match to TRBD2 (5 bases). CDR1 is GTSNPN, CDR2 SVGIG, per germline (reference sequence). There are 13 residues in the CDR3. V lost 3 bases, J lost 6 bases, and 15 bases lay in between. CDR3 nucleotides: TGTGCCTGGAGGAAAAAGGGAGTGTCCGAGCAGTACTTC. It encodes CAWRKKGVSEQYF.

V is TRBV30 and J is TRBJ1-1; weak D call: TRBD1 (5 bases). Germline-derived CDR1 and CDR2 are GTSNPN and SVGIG (reference sequence). The ends were cut back, 3 bases at V and 4 bases at J, with 9 bases in the middle. The CDR3 sequence is 12 residues long. The DNA for the CDR3 is TGTGCCTGGAGGGAGGGGACCACTGAAGCTTTCTTT. Its protein product is CAWREGTTEAFF.

The V and J genes are TRBV6-1 and TRBJ2-7; the D gene is possibly TRBD1 (6 bases). CDR3 length: 14 amino acids. Trimming pared 6 bases from V and 2 bases from J, leaving 14 bases between. Per germline, CDR1 MNHNS and CDR2 SASEGT. The CDR3, as DNA: TGTGCCAGCAGGATACGGGACACTGCCTACGAGCAGTACTTC. It yields the protein CASRIRDTAYEQYF.

The chain is built from TRBV19 and TRBJ1-5; D is unresolved. This CDR3 is built from 14 residues. Germline V gene lookup returns CDR1 LNHDA and CDR2 SQIVND (reference sequence). Trimming stripped 1 base from V and 9 bases from J, with 13 bases between. The CDR3 DNA reads TGTGCCAGTAGTATAGGGCAGCGTTTCGGGCCCCAGCATTTT. Its translation is CASSIGQRFGPQHF.

The genes are TRBV5-1 and TRBJ1-2, with D maybe TRBD1 (6 bases). The CDR3 sequence is 15 residues long. Germline assignment: CDR1 SGHRS and CDR2 YFSETQ. V was shortened by 0 bases and J by 3 bases, with 12 bases between the two germline ends. CDR3 loop: CASSLGNRVDYGYTF. For the CDR3, the DNA is TGCGCCAGCAGCTTGGGGAACAGGGTAGACTATGGCTACACCTTC.

For the CDR3, the DNA is TGTGCCAGCAGCCTGACTAGCGGCCACACAGATACGCAGTATTTT. This sequence encodes CASSLTSGHTDTQYF. This chain joins TRBV6-5 and TRBJ2-3; TRBD2 aligns across 9 bases. The CDR3 has 15 amino acids. CDR1 and CDR2 from the germline V gene are MNHEY and SVGAGI. J was trimmed by 2 bases and V by 6 bases; bases with no gene match: 6.

The chain has TRBV6-5 and TRBJ2-1; tentatively, D is TRBD2 (5 bases). The CDR3 is 15 amino acids. In germline, CDR1 is MNHEY, CDR2 SVGAGI. V shed 6 bases and J shed 8 bases, with 20 bases lying between them. CDR3 coding DNA: TGTGCCAGCAGGCTACGACGAGGCGGGCTCGATGAGCAGTTCTTC. This encodes CASRLRRGGLDEQFF.

V gene TRBV19 combines with J gene TRBJ2-7, with a weak D call TRBD1 (6 bases). Trimming cost V 5 bases and J 3 bases, with 14 bases left between them. CDR1 and CDR2 from the germline V gene are LNHDA and SQIVND (reference sequence). The CDR3 consists of 14 residues. The CDR3 here is CASSSGLDSYEQYF. DNA of the CDR3: TGTGCCAGTAGTTCCGGGTTGGACAGCTACGAGCAGTACTTC.

The V gene is TRBV7-2, the J gene TRBJ2-5; TRBD1 matches at 8 bases. V shed 5 bases and J 5 bases; nucleotides not matched to a gene: 7. From germline, CDR1 is SGHTA and CDR2 FQGNSA. The CDR3 covers 14 residues. CDR3 region: CASSESGGRETQYF. The CDR3 nucleotides are TGTGCCAGCAGCGAGTCAGGGGGCAGGGAGACCCAGTACTTC.

V usage is TRBV7-2 and J usage is TRBJ2-5; the match to TRBD2 covers 15 bases. The V gene end was trimmed by 4 bases and the J gene end by 7 bases; junction bases not matched to a gene: 7. The CDR3 sequence is 16 residues long. Germline CDR1 and CDR2: SGHTA and FQGNSA. The CDR3 nucleotides are TGTGCCAGCAGCTCGCGGACTAGCGGGGGGGCGGTGACCCAGTACTTC. This codes for CASSSRTSGGAVTQYF.

The CDR3 sequence is CASSIAEVYTDTQYF. The CDR3 DNA follows: TGTGCCAGCAGTATAGCGGAAGTATACACAGATACGCAGTATTTT. This rearrangement joins TRBV2 to TRBJ2-3, with D tentatively TRBD2 (6 bases). CDR1 and CDR2 from the germline V gene are SNHLY and FYNNEI. V gave up 5 bases and J gave up 2 bases, with 14 bases separating them. The CDR3 totals 15 residues.

The J gene is TRBJ2-2, the V gene TRBV14, with a tentative D call TRBD1 (6 bases). The CDR3 is 17 residues long. With 2 bases removed from V and 3 bases from J, the gap between germline ends came to 16 bases. Looked up from germline, CDR1 is SGHDN and CDR2 is FVKESK. The CDR3 DNA is TGTGCCAGCAGCCAAAGCCACAGGGCATGGGACACCGGGGAGCTGTTTTTT. Its translation is CASSQSHRAWDTGELFF.

The chain links TRBV5-1 to TRBJ2-5; 7 bases line up with TRBD1. Germline loops: CDR1 SGHRS, CDR2 YFSETQ. CDR3 length: 15 residues. Trimming removed 3 bases from V and 2 bases from J; junction bases left unmatched: 7. The CDR3 coding sequence is TGCGCCAGCAGCTCGAGGACAGGAAAACAAGAGACCCAGTACTTC. It encodes CASSSRTGKQETQYF.

The J gene is TRBJ2-1, the V gene TRBV11-3, with 14 bases that match TRBD2. V trimming: 2 bases; J trimming: 0 bases; junction bases outside the gene matches: 6. CDR3 length equals 19 residues. Germline V gene data show CDR1 as SGHNT and CDR2 as YENEEA. CDR3 in amino acids: CASSLYGTSGGVSYNEQFF. The CDR3 DNA is TGTGCCAGCAGCTTATACGGGACTAGCGGGGGAGTCTCCTACAATGAGCAGTTCTTC.

The rearrangement links TRBV30 to TRBJ1-6; weak D call: TRBD1 (6 bases). The CDR3 covers 17 residues. The germline CDR1 and CDR2 sequences are GTSNPN and SVGIG (reference sequence). Trimming removed 0 bases at V and 0 bases at J, with 12 bases between. The CDR3 DNA sequence: TGTGCCTGGAGTGTACGGGGGGCGAGCTCCTATAATTCACCCCTCCACTTT. This codes for CAWSVRGASSYNSPLHF. Full variable domain (remainder filled in from reference TRBV30 and TRBJ1-6): SQTIHQWPATLVQPVGSPLSLECTVEGTSNPNLYWYRQAAGRGLQLLFYSVGIGQISSEVPQNLSASRPQDRQFILSSKKLLLSDSGFYLCAWSVRGASSYNSPLHFGNGTRLTVT.

The V call is TRBV28, the J call TRBJ2-7; D is possibly TRBD2 (6 bases). V lost 0 bases and J 2 bases, leaving 11 bases between the germline ends. The CDR3 is 15 residues long. Per the germline V gene, CDR1 is MDHEN and CDR2 is SYDVKM. The CDR3 DNA sequence: TGTGCCAGCAGTTTATGGGGGGGTTACGCCTACGAGCAGTACTTC. Translated: CASSLWGGYAYEQYF.

The chain employs TRBV19 and TRBJ1-1, with a weak D call TRBD1 (5 bases). The germline V and J ends were trimmed by 1 base and 4 bases, with 10 bases remaining between them. Germline V lookup: CDR1 LNHDA, CDR2 SQIVND (reference sequence). The CDR3 loop spans 14 amino acids. CDR3 nucleotides: TGTGCCAGTAGTATAGGATCAGGGATCACTGAAGCTTTCTTT. Translation gives CASSIGSGITEAFF.

CDR3 DNA: TGTGCCAGCTCACCTGGGACAGGCGAGGCCATCGGCTACACCTTC. Translated, it gives CASSPGTGEAIGYTF. The gene calls are TRBV18 and TRBJ1-2, with 8 bases matching TRBD1. The ends lost 3 bases at V and 8 bases at J; junction bases unmatched: 11. The germline V gene has CDR1 KGHSH and CDR2 LQKENI. This CDR3 comprises 15 residues. Together with reference TRBV18 and TRBJ1-2, the CDR3 gives the full variable domain: NAGVMQNPRHLVRRRGQEARLRCSPMKGHSHVYWYRQLPEEGLKFMVYLQKENIIDESGMPKERFSAEFPKEGPSILRIQQVVRGDSAAYFCASSPGTGEAIGYTFGSGTRLTVV.

The chain has TRBV18 and TRBJ1-3, with TRBD1 as a possible D gene (5 bases). Trimming removed 6 bases from V and 0 bases from J, with 15 bases in between. Germline CDR1 KGHSH, CDR2 LQKENI. The CDR3 loop spans 16 amino acids. The CDR3 here is CASSRSPGDSGNTIYF. Written as DNA, the CDR3 is TGTGCCAGCTCTCGCAGTCCGGGGGACTCTGGAAACACCATATATTTT. The full variable domain, in which reference TRBV18 and TRBJ1-3 provide the parts outside the CDR3, is NAGVMQNPRHLVRRRGQEARLRCSPMKGHSHVYWYRQLPEEGLKFMVYLQKENIIDESGMPKERFSAEFPKEGPSILRIQQVVRGDSAAYFCASSRSPGDSGNTIYFGEGSWLTVV.

Details on this clone: Since no conserved phenylalanine or tryptophan closes the CDR3, a read error is the likely cause. The DNA is left out, because the CDR3 cannot be placed on it with certainty; the CDR3 is given as TCRdb lists it. This chain uses TRBV28 with TRBJ1-2; no check of the table's D call, TRBD1, against the DNA was made. Per germline, CDR1 MDHEN and CDR2 SYDVKM. The CDR3 has 12 amino acids, counting both end residues. The CDR3 loop reads CASSLVGREVTV.

As for this clone: At one end, the junction sequence differs from germline, possibly due to a read error. V and J are TRBV18 and TRBJ1-1, with TRBD1 matching 7 bases. The CDR3 has 14 residues. CDR1 is KGHSH, CDR2 LQKENI, per germline. The CDR3 sequence is CASSPTGLNTEDFF. The CDR3 DNA reads as TGTGCCAGCTCACCGACAGGGCTGAACACTGAAGATTTCTTT.

The rearrangement links TRBV28 to TRBJ1-2, with TRBD1 as a possible D gene (6 bases). Per germline, CDR1 MDHEN and CDR2 SYDVKM. CDR3 length equals 12 residues. Trimming pared 6 bases from V and 4 bases from J, leaving 9 bases between. The CDR3 spells CASRKTGYGYTF. CDR3 in DNA: TGTGCCAGCAGGAAGACAGGCTATGGCTACACCTTC.

The rearrangement links TRBV5-1 to TRBJ2-7; D is ambiguous. CDR1 SGHRS and CDR2 YFSETQ come from the germline V gene. The V gene lost 0 bases and the J gene lost 0 bases, with 10 bases spanning the gap. The CDR3 contains 15 residues. The CDR3 protein is CASSLVSASSYEQYF. The CDR3 nucleotides are TGCGCCAGCAGCTTGGTCTCGGCTAGCTCCTACGAGCAGTACTTC.

The rearrangement joins TRBV18 to TRBJ1-2; 10 bases line up with TRBD1. Germline CDR1 reads KGHSH; CDR2 reads LQKENI. The CDR3 runs 16 residues. Trimming removed 2 bases from V and 3 bases from J; junction bases left unmatched: 6. CDR3 nucleotides: TGTGCCAGCTCACCAGAGGGACAGGGGTTTTACTATGGCTACACCTTC. Encoded protein: CASSPEGQGFYYGYTF.

The rearrangement joins TRBV28 to TRBJ2-3; D is unresolved. The CDR3 loop spans 13 amino acids. Deletions cut 5 bases from V and 7 bases from J, with 13 bases between. CDR1 MDHEN and CDR2 SYDVKM come from the germline V gene. The DNA for the CDR3 is TGTGCCAGCAGTCCTACCCATAGATATACGCAGTATTTT. It encodes CASSPTHRYTQYF.

The J gene is TRBJ1-6, the V gene TRBV28; D gene ambiguous. Looked up from germline, CDR1 is MDHEN and CDR2 is SYDVKM. V shed 5 bases and J shed 10 bases, with 21 bases lying between them. The CDR3 sequence is 16 residues long. CDR3 loop: CASSMIDTRLGSPLHF. The CDR3 DNA sequence: TGTGCCAGCAGTATGATTGACACCAGGTTAGGCTCACCCCTCCACTTT.

The chain carries TRBV7-2 and TRBJ1-1, with TRBD1 matching 10 bases. The germline CDR1 and CDR2 sequences are SGHTA and FQGNSA. The CDR3 has 15 residues. The V gene end was trimmed by 6 bases and the J gene end by 3 bases; junction bases not matched to a gene: 7. The CDR3 loop is CASRRMTGGHTEAFF. The CDR3 DNA is TGTGCCAGCAGACGAATGACAGGGGGCCACACTGAAGCTTTCTTT.